This T cell receptor beta chain derives from a study of blood T cell repertoires in COVID-19. Study-level information: Acute and convalescent COVID-19 specimens originated in the United States, Italy and Spain. T cells, B-cell-depleted T cells, or PBMCs supplied cDNA or gDNA.

Sequenced by immunoSEQ multiplex PCR; TCRdb stores in-frame clones only, minus some. The data show a few hundred thousand clones, over 80% seen once. Trimming left V 0 bases short and J 6 bases short, with 9 bases between. The germline V gene encodes CDR1 SGHRS and CDR2 YFSETQ. The CDR3 runs to 13 residues. This chain joins TRBV5-1 and TRBJ1-2; no definite D call. Specimen: PBMCs or T cells enriched from blood (not recorded which). The TCR comes from a human donor in a cohort exposed to, infected with or recovered from COVID-19 (not recorded which). The donor label of this sample is uncertain. In DNA, the CDR3 is TGCGCCAGCAGCTTGGAACGGGGAGATGGCTACACCTTC. Its translation is CASSLERGDGYTF.